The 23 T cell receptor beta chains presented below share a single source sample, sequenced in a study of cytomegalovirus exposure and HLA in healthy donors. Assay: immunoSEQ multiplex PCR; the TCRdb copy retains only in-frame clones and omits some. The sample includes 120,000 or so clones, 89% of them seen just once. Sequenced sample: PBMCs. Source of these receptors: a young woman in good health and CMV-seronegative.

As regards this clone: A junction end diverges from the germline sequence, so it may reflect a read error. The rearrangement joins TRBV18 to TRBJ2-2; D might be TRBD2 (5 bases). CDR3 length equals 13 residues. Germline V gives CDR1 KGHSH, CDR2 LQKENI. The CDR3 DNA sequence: TGTGCCAGCTCCCCACCAACGGGGGGGGAGCTGTTTTTT. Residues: CASSPPTGGELFF.

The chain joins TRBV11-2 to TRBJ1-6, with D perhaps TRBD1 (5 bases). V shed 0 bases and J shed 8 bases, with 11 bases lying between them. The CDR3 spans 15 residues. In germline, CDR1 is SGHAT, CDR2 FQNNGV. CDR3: CASSLENRRDSPLHF. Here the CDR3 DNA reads TGTGCCAGCAGCTTAGAAAACAGGAGGGATTCACCCCTCCACTTT. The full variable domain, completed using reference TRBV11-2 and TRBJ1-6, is EAGVAQSPRYKIIEKRQSVAFWCNPISGHATLYWYQQILGQGPKLLIQFQNNGVVDDSQLPKDRFSAERLKGVDSTLKIQPAKLEDSAVYLCASSLENRRDSPLHFGNGTRLTVT.

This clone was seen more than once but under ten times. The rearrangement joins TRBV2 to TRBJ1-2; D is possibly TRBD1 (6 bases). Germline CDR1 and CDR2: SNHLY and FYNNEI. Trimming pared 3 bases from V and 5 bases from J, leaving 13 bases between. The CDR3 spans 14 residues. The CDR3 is CASSEKGRGYGYTF. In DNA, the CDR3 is TGTGCCAGCAGTGAGAAGGGGAGGGGGTATGGCTACACCTTC.

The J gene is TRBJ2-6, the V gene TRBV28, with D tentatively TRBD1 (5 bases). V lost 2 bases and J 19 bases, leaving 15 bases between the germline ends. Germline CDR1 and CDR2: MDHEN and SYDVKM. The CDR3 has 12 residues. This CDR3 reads CASSLRRGLATF. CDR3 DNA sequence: TGTGCCAGCAGTTTAAGAAGGGGCCTGGCAACTTTC.

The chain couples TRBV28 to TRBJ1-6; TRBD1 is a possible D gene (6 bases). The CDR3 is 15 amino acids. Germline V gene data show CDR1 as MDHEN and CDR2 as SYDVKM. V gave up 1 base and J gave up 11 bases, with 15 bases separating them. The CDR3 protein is CASSLYQGMATPLHF. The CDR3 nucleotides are TGTGCCAGCAGTTTATATCAGGGGATGGCAACACCCCTCCACTTT.

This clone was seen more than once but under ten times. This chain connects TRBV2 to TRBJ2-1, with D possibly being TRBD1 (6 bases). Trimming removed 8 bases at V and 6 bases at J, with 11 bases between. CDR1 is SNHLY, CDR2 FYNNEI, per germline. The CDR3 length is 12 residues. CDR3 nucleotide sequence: TGTGCCAGCCGGACAGAGACCAATGAGCAGTTCTTC. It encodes CASRTETNEQFF.

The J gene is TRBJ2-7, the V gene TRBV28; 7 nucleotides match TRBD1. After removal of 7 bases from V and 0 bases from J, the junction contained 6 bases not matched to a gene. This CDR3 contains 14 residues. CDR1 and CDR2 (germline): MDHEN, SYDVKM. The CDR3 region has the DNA TGTGCCAGCATGGGCCACAGGGGCTCCTACGAGCAGTACTTC. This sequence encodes CASMGHRGSYEQYF. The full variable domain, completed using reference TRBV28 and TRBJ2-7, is DVKVTQSSRYLVKRTGEKVFLECVQDMDHENMFWYRQDPGLGLRLIYFSYDVKMKEKGDIPEGYSVSREKKERFSLILESASTNQTSMYLCASMGHRGSYEQYFGPGTRLTVT.

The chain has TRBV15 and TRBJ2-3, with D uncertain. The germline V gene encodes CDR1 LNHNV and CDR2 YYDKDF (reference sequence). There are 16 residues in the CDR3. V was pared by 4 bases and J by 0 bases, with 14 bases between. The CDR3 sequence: CATSKLDSSSTDTQYF. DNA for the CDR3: TGTGCCACCAGCAAACTCGACTCGTCTAGCACAGATACGCAGTATTTT.

The DNA of the CDR3 is TGTGCCAGCAGCCATGCGGGGTATGAGCAGTTCTTC. Its translation: CASSHAGYEQFF. The genes are TRBV11-2 and TRBJ2-1; TRBD2 is a possible D gene (6 bases). The V and J ends lost 5 bases and 8 bases respectively, with 10 bases between them. Germline V gene lookup returns CDR1 SGHAT and CDR2 FQNNGV. The CDR3 runs 12 residues.

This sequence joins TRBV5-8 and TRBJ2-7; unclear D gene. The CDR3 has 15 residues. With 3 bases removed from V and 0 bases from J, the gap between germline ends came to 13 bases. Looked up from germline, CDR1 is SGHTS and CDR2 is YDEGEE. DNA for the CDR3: TGTGCCAGCAGCTCGGAGTTGGCAAGCTCCTACGAGCAGTACGTC. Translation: CASSSELASSYEQYV.

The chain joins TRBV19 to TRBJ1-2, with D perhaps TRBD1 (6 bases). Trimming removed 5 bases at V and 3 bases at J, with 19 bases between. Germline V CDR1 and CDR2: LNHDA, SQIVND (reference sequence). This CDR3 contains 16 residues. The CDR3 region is CASSPSGGRSHYGYTF. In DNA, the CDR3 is TGTGCCAGTAGTCCTAGCGGGGGGCGTTCGCACTATGGCTACACCTTC. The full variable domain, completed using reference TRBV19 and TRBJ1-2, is DGGITQSPKYLFRKEGQNVTLSCEQNLNHDAMYWYRQDPGQGLRLIYYSQIVNDFQKGDIAEGYSVSREKKESFPLTVTSAQKNPTAFYLCASSPSGGRSHYGYTFGSGTRLTVV.

DNA for the CDR3: TGTGCCAGCAGTGCCGATGGACAGTCTGGGGCCAACGTCCTGACTTTC. It encodes CASSADGQSGANVLTF. The J gene is TRBJ2-6, the V gene TRBV6-4, with a tentative D call TRBD1 (6 bases). Germline CDR1 MRHNA, CDR2 SNTAGT. V shed 4 bases and J shed 1 base, with 11 bases lying between them. This CDR3 has 16 amino acids.

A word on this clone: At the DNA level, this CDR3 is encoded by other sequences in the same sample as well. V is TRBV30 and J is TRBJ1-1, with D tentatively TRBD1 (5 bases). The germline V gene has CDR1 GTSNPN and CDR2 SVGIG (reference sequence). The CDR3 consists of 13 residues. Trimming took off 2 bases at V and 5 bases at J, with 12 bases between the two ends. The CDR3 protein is CAWSPGGGTEAFF. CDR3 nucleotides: TGTGCCTGGAGTCCGGGGGGAGGAACTGAAGCTTTCTTT.

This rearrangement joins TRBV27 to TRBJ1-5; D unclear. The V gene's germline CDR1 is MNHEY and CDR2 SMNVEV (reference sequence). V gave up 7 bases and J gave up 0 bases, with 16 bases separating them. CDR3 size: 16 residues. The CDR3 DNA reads TGTGCCAGCACCCCCGACGGAGAAAATAGCAATCAGCCCCAGCATTTT. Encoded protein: CASTPDGENSNQPQHF.

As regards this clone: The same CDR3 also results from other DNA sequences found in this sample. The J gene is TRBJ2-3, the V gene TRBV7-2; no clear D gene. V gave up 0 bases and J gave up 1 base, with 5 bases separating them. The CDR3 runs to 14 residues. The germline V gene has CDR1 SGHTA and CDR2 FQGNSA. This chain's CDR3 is CASSLASGTDTQYF. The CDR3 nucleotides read TGTGCCAGCAGCTTAGCGTCTGGCACAGATACGCAGTATTTT. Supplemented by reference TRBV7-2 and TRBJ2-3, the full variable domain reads GAGVSQSPSNKVTEKGKDVELRCDPISGHTALYWYRQSLGQGLEFLIYFQGNSAPDKSGLPSDRFSAERTGGSVSTLTIQRTQQEDSAVYLCASSLASGTDTQYFGPGTRLTVL.

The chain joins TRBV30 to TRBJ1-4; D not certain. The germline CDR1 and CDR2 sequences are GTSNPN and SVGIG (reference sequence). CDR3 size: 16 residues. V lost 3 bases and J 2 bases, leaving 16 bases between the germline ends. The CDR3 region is CAWSPPVARTNEKLFF. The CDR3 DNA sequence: TGTGCCTGGAGCCCGCCGGTAGCGCGCACTAATGAAAAACTGTTTTTT.

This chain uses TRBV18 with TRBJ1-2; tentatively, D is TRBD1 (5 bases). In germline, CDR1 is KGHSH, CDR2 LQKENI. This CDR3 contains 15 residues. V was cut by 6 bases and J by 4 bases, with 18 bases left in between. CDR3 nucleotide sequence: TGTGCCAGCTCCCCGCCGGGGGTCCCGTCCTATGGCTACACCTTC. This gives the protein CASSPPGVPSYGYTF.

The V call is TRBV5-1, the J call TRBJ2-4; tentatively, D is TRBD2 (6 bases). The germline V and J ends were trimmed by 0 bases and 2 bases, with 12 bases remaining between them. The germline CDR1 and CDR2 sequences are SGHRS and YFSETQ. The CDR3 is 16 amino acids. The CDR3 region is CASSLVGGTSKNIQYF. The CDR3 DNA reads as TGCGCCAGCAGCTTGGTTGGGGGGACCTCCAAAAACATTCAGTACTTC.

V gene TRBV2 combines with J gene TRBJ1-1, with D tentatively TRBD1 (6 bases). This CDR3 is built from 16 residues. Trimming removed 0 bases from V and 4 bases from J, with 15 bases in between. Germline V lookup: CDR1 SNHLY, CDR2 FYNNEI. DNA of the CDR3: TGTGCCAGCAGTGAAGCGCCCAGACAGGCGGGCACTGAAGCTTTCTTT. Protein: CASSEAPRQAGTEAFF.

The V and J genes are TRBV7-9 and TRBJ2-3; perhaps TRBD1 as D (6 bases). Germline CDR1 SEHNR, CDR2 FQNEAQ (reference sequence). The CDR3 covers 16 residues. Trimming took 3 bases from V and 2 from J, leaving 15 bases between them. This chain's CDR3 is CASSFTGSPNTDTQYF. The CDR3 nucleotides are TGTGCCAGCAGCTTTACAGGGTCTCCCAACACAGATACGCAGTATTTT.

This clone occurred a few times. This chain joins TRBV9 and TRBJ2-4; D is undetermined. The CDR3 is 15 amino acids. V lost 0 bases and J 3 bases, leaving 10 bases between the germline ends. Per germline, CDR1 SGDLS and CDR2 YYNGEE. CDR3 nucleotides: TGTGCCAGCAGCGTAGAAGCCACGGGCAAAAACATTCAGTACTTC. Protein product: CASSVEATGKNIQYF.

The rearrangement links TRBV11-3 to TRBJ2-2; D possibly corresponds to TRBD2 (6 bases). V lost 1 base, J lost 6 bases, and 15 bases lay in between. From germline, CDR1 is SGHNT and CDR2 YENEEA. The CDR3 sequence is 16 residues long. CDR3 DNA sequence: TGTGCCAGCAGCTTAGTTAGCGGACAAGTGGCCGGGGAGCTGTTTTTT. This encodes CASSLVSGQVAGELFF.

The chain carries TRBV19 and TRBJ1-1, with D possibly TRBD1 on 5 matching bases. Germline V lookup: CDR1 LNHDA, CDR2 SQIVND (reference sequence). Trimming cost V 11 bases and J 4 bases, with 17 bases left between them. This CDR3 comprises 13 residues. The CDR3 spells CAVEDTGITEAFF. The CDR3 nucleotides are TGTGCCGTAGAGGACACTGGAATCACTGAAGCTTTCTTT.